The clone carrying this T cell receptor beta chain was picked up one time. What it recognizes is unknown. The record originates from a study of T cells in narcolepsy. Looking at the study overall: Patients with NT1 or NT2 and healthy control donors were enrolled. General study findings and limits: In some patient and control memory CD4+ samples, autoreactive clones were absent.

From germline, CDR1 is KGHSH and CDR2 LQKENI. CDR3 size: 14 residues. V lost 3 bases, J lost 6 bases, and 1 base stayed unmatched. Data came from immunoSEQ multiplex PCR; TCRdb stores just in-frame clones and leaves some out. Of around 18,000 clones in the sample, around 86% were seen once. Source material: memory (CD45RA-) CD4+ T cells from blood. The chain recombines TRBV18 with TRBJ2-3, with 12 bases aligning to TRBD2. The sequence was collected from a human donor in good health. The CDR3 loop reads CASSPGLAGDTQYF. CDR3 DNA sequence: TGTGCCAGCTCACCCGGACTAGCGGGGGATACGCAGTATTTT.